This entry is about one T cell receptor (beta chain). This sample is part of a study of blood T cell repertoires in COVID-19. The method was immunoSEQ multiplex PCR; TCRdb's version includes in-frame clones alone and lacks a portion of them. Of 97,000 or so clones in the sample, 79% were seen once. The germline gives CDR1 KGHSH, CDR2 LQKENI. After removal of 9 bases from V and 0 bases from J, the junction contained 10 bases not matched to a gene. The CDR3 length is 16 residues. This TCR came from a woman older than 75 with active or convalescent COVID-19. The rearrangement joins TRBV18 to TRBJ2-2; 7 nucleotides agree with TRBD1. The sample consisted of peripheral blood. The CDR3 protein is CASQAVTGTNTGELFF. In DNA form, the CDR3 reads TGTGCCAGTCAGGCGGTGACAGGGACGAACACCGGGGAGCTGTTTTTT.